A selection of T cell receptor beta chains follows, all from one sample in a study of blood T cell repertoires in COVID-19. Data came from immunoSEQ multiplex PCR; TCRdb stores just in-frame clones and leaves some out. The sample lists about 500,000 clones; 70% to 90% were seen once. Sequencing was done on a sample of peripheral blood. The origin of the receptors is a woman aged 45-60 years with COVID-19, enrolled during active disease. CDR3s include the opening cysteine and the closing phenylalanine or tryptophan. D genes are given only for firm matches. Only part of the rows carry a size: once, few, many, or a class if the clone is expanded.

j_call cdr3_length v_call clone_size d_call cdr3_nt cdr3_aa
TRBJ2-7 14 TRBV10-3 NA TRBD1 TGTGCCATCAGTGAGTTCGGGACAGACTACGAGCAGTACTTC CAISEFGTDYEQYF
TRBJ2-7 12 TRBV12-5 NA NA TGTGCTAGTGGTTTGGAACAACACGAGCAGTACTTC CASGLEQHEQYF
TRBJ2-1 11 TRBV30 few TRBD2 TGTGCCTGGTTAGCGGGGGGCGAGCAGTTCTTC CAWLAGGEQFF
TRBJ2-7 16 TRBV5-5 NA NA TGTGCCAGCAGCTTGGGTCCAAGGGACACCACCTACGAGCAGTACTTC CASSLGPRDTTYEQYF
TRBJ2-2 15 TRBV28 NA NA TGTGCCAGCAGTGGGACACCCGATAACACCGGGGAGCTGTTTTTT CASSGTPDNTGELFF
TRBJ2-7 15 TRBV9 NA TRBD1 TGTGCCAGCAGCGGGACAGGTGGGGGATCGAAGGAGCAGTACTTC CASSGTGGGSKEQYF
TRBJ2-2 16 TRBV2 NA TRBD2 TGTGCCAGCAGTGAAATAGCGGGGGCCCCGACCGGGGAGCTGTTTTTT CASSEIAGAPTGELFF
TRBJ2-2 16 TRBV5-1 NA TRBD1 TGCGCCAGCAGCGGTACAGGGGGTAGTGGTACCGGGGAGCTGTTTTTT CASSGTGGSGTGELFF
TRBJ1-5 12 TRBV25-1 NA NA TGTGCCAGCAACCTAGACAATCAGCCCCAGCATTTT CASNLDNQPQHF
TRBJ1-2 17 TRBV5-1 once NA TGCGCCAGCAGCTTGGGTACGACAGGAGCCCTTAACTATGGCTACACCTTC CASSLGTTGALNYGYTF
TRBJ2-7 16 TRBV6-5 NA TRBD1 TGTGCCAGCAGTTACTCGCGGGACAGGGCCGTCTACGAGCAGTACTTC CASSYSRDRAVYEQYF
TRBJ2-2 15 TRBV11-2 NA NA TGTGCCAGCAGAAAACCGGGAGAAGGAACCGGGGAGCTGTTTTTT CASRKPGEGTGELFF
TRBJ2-7 14 TRBV5-1 NA NA TGCGCCAGCAGCTTGGGCGCGGGTGGCGGAGAGCAGTACTTC CASSLGAGGGEQYF
TRBJ2-5 15 TRBV9 NA NA TGTGCCAGCAGTTTCGGGGGAACGTCCAAGGAGACCCAGTACTTC CASSFGGTSKETQYF
TRBJ1-4 14 TRBV28 NA NA TGTGCCAGCAGTATTACAGGGAATAATGAAAAACTGTTTTTT CASSITGNNEKLFF
TRBJ2-7 11 TRBV7-9 NA NA TGTGCCAGCAGCACCGGGGATGAGCAGTACTTC CASSTGDEQYF
TRBJ2-7 15 TRBV5-1 NA TRBD2 TGCGCCAGCAGCTTGGAACTAGCGGGGGACTACGAGCAGTACTTC CASSLELAGDYEQYF
TRBJ2-7 14 TRBV24-1 NA NA TGTGCCACCAGTGATCGGACATCGCCCCCCGAGCAGTACTTC CATSDRTSPPEQYF
TRBJ2-3 15 TRBV19 NA TRBD2 TGTGCCAGTAGTCCCAGCGGGGGGAACACAGATACGCAGTATTTT CASSPSGGNTDTQYF
TRBJ2-3 15 TRBV7-6 NA TRBD2 TGTGCCAGCAGCCCCGACGGGCCGGGAGGGGATACGCAGTATTTT CASSPDGPGGDTQYF
TRBJ1-3 15 TRBV28 NA NA TGTGCATCGGCGGACAGTTATAGCTCTGGAAACACCATATATTTT CASADSYSSGNTIYF
TRBJ1-1 11 TRBV20-1 once NA TGCAGTGCTAGAGGCGGCACTGAAGCTTTCTTT CSARGGTEAFF
TRBJ2-7 11 TRBV6-6 NA NA TGTGCCAGCAGTGAGACCTACGAGCAGTACTTC CASSETYEQYF
TRBJ1-4 13 TRBV5-8 NA NA TGTGCCAGCAGCTTGCAGGTAGATGAAAAACTGTTTTTT CASSLQVDEKLFF
TRBJ1-1 15 TRBV4-1 once NA TGCGCCAGCAGCCAAGGGCAGACAGAAAGTCTTGAAGCTTTCTTT CASSQGQTESLEAFF
TRBJ2-7 14 TRBV6-1 NA NA TGTGCCAGCAGTGAAACTTCTCCCACCTACGAGCAGTACTTC CASSETSPTYEQYF
TRBJ2-2 14 TRBV10-2 NA TRBD2 TGCGCCTTAGCGGGGGGAACGAACACCGGGGAGCTGTTTTTT CALAGGTNTGELFF
TRBJ1-2 14 TRBV7-9 NA TRBD1 TGTGCCAGCAGCTTAGACAGGGGCATCTATGGCTACACCTTC CASSLDRGIYGYTF
TRBJ2-3 14 TRBV5-4 NA TRBD2 TGTGCCAGCAGCCGGACTAGCAGCACAGATACGCAGTATTTT CASSRTSSTDTQYF
TRBJ2-2 14 TRBV9 NA NA TGTGCCAGCAGCCCCAGGGCGAACACCGGGGAGCTGTTTTTT CASSPRANTGELFF
TRBJ2-3 15 TRBV11-2 NA NA TGTGCCAGCAGCTTAGTCGGTGGGACTTCAGATACGCAGTATTTT CASSLVGGTSDTQYF
TRBJ2-7 13 TRBV30 NA NA TGTGCCTGTCAACTAGCCTCCCGCTACGAGCAGTACTTC CACQLASRYEQYF
TRBJ1-4 14 TRBV2 NA TRBD1 TGTGCCAGCAGACCGGGACAGGGGGCTGAAAAACTGTTTTTT CASRPGQGAEKLFF
TRBJ1-1 15 TRBV10-3 NA NA TGTGCCATCAGTGAGTCTTCTCCCAGGAACACTGAAGCTTTCTTT CAISESSPRNTEAFF
TRBJ1-5 15 TRBV4-1 NA NA TGCGCCAGCAGCCAAGATGGGTTCAGGGCTCAGCCCCAGCATTTT CASSQDGFRAQPQHF
TRBJ2-7 14 TRBV3-1/TRBV3-2 once TRBD1 TGTGCCAGCAGCGCAAGACAGGGGGGGTACGAGCAGTACTTC CASSARQGGYEQYF
TRBJ2-7 14 TRBV6-1 NA NA TGTGCCAGCAGTGAACAGGGCAGTTTCTACGAGCAGTACTTC CASSEQGSFYEQYF
TRBJ2-1 14 TRBV19 NA NA TGTGCCAGCAGTATGGGGTGGGCGGGGAATGAGCAGTTCTTC CASSMGWAGNEQFF
TRBJ2-3 15 TRBV28 NA NA TGTGCCAGCAGTACCCCCCGACAGGTAACAGATACGCAGTATTTT CASSTPRQVTDTQYF
TRBJ2-7 11 TRBV20-1 NA NA TGCAGTGCTTACGCCGGGAACGAGCAGTACTTC CSAYAGNEQYF
TRBJ2-3 14 TRBV29-1 NA TRBD2 TGCAGCGTTGATGAGGGACTAAGCACAGATACGCAGTATTTT CSVDEGLSTDTQYF